Listed here are 6 T cell receptor beta chains from one sample, sequenced in a study of shared clonotypes between healthy human individuals. Repertoires were generated with immunoSEQ multiplex PCR, while TCRdb's copy carries only in-frame clones and drops some. There are 190,000 or so clones in the sample; approximately 62% occur only once, and about 10% lies in the top ten. Sequenced sample: memory CD4+ T cells sorted from blood. Subset described: CD45RA-negative fraction. The source of these receptors is a man aged 30 to 45 in good health.

This chain uses TRBV7-2 with TRBJ2-7; D uncertain. The germline V and J ends were trimmed by 5 bases and 2 bases, with 4 bases remaining between them. Germline V gene data show CDR1 as SGHTA and CDR2 as FQGNSA. This CDR3 comprises 11 residues. DNA for the CDR3: TGTGCCAGCAGCACCGCCTACGAGCAGTACTTC. Encoded protein: CASSTAYEQYF.

As regards this clone: This same CDR3 is encoded by further DNA sequences in the sample. The V gene is TRBV5-1, the J gene TRBJ2-3; D is perhaps TRBD1 (5 bases). Germline CDR1 and CDR2: SGHRS and YFSETQ. The length of the CDR3 is 13 residues. The V gene lost 0 bases and the J gene lost 6 bases, with 8 bases spanning the gap. CDR3 in DNA: TGCGCCAGCAGCTTGGGTGGGGCGGATACGCAGTATTTT. Protein product: CASSLGGADTQYF.

V and J are TRBV27 and TRBJ2-1; 7 positions agree with TRBD2. The J segment lost 7 bases and the V segment lost 5 bases, leaving 14 bases of the junction unmatched. There are 16 residues in the CDR3. Germline V CDR1 and CDR2: MNHEY, SMNVEV (reference sequence). This CDR3 is CASSLTRVAGGNEQFF. The CDR3 DNA sequence: TGTGCCAGCAGTCTTACACGGGTAGCGGGTGGGAATGAGCAGTTCTTC.

This clone was seen more than once but under ten times. This sequence joins TRBV7-9 and TRBJ1-2, with TRBD1 as a possible D gene (6 bases). The CDR3 has 14 amino acids. Germline V CDR1 and CDR2: SEHNR, FQNEAQ (reference sequence). V lost 0 bases and J 7 bases, leaving 12 bases between the germline ends. CDR3 DNA sequence: TGTGCCAGCAGCTTAGCGCTACAGGGCGCTGGCTACACCTTC. It translates to CASSLALQGAGYTF.

This clone has a single count. The chain employs TRBV11-2 and TRBJ2-6; D call uncertain. CDR1 and CDR2 from the germline V gene are SGHAT and FQNNGV. The CDR3 runs 17 residues. With 5 bases removed from V and 0 bases from J, the gap between germline ends came to 14 bases. CDR3 DNA sequence: TGTGCCAGCAGCCTCACCGCTATAACCTCTGGGGCCAACGTCCTGACTTTC. This sequence encodes CASSLTAITSGANVLTF. The variable domain in full, with the rest retrieved from reference TRBV11-2 and TRBJ2-6, is EAGVAQSPRYKIIEKRQSVAFWCNPISGHATLYWYQQILGQGPKLLIQFQNNGVVDDSQLPKDRFSAERLKGVDSTLKIQPAKLEDSAVYLCASSLTAITSGANVLTFGAGSRLTVL.

The chain uses TRBV6-5 and TRBJ1-2; D might be TRBD1 (5 bases). The CDR3 totals 13 residues. The germline gives CDR1 MNHEY, CDR2 SVGAGI. V was trimmed by 5 bases and J by 4 bases, leaving 11 bases between them. The DNA for the CDR3 is TGTGCCAGCAGTCAAGAGGGGCGCTATGGCTACACCTTC. It translates to CASSQEGRYGYTF.